These 26 T cell receptor beta chains share one sample of origin, sequenced in a study of blood T cell repertoires in COVID-19. Sequenced by immunoSEQ multiplex PCR; TCRdb stores in-frame clones only, minus some. Among hundreds of thousands of clones listed, around 82% were seen once. Sequenced material: peripheral blood. The origin of the receptors is a woman in her thirties or forties with active or convalescent COVID-19.

This chain links TRBV12-3 or TRBV12-4 with TRBJ2-7; 8 nucleotides match TRBD2. The CDR3 is 13 amino acids. V gave up 5 bases and J gave up 2 bases; unmatched junction bases: 2. CDR3 sequence: CASSPGGAYEQYF. In DNA, the CDR3 is TGTGCCAGCAGTCCGGGGGGGGCCTACGAGCAGTACTTC.

The V gene is TRBV4-1, the J gene TRBJ2-1; a possible D gene is TRBD2 (6 bases). Germline V lookup: CDR1 MGHRA, CDR2 YSYEKL. The CDR3 has 14 residues. V lost 1 base and J lost 8, with 12 bases in between. CDR3 in DNA: TGCGCCAGCAGCCAAGCGGGAGACGCGGATGAGCAGTTCTTC. It specifies CASSQAGDADEQFF.

The V and J genes are TRBV19 and TRBJ1-5; 10 bases align to TRBD1. Losses at the gene ends were 6 bases for V and 4 bases for J; bases not matched to a gene: 0. CDR3 length: 13 residues. Germline CDR1 is LNHDA and CDR2 is SQIVND (reference sequence). Written as DNA, the CDR3 is TGTGCCAGTAGGGACAGGGGGAATCAGCCCCAGCATTTT. It is translated as CASRDRGNQPQHF.

The rearrangement uses TRBV10-2 and TRBJ1-1; 11 bases line up with TRBD1. J lost 1 base, V lost 6 bases, and 10 bases had no gene match. CDR1 WSHSY and CDR2 SAAADI come from the germline V gene. This CDR3 is 17 amino acids long. CDR3 amino acids: CASRYGTGGFQNTEAFF. The CDR3 DNA follows: TGCGCCAGCAGATACGGGACAGGGGGATTCCAGAACACTGAAGCTTTCTTT.

J is TRBJ1-4 and V is TRBV5-1; 7 bases match TRBD1. The CDR3 has 15 residues. J lost 4 bases, V lost 1 base, and 4 bases had no gene match. CDR1 and CDR2 (germline): SGHRS, YFSETQ. The CDR3 DNA follows: TGCGCCAGCAGCTTGACAGGGGCGAATAATGAAAAACTGTTTTTT. Protein product: CASSLTGANNEKLFF.

This clone was seen more than once but under ten times. The chain links TRBV27 to TRBJ1-5; D unresolved. Germline CDR1 reads MNHEY; CDR2 reads SMNVEV (reference sequence). Deletions cut 5 bases from V and 0 bases from J, with 14 bases between. The CDR3 totals 16 residues. CDR3 protein: CASSLAGRYSNQPQHF. DNA for the CDR3: TGTGCCAGCAGTCTTGCGGGCCGTTATAGCAATCAGCCCCAGCATTTT.

The rearrangement uses TRBV30 and TRBJ2-3; TRBD2 matches at 8 bases. The J segment lost 0 bases and the V segment lost 0 bases, leaving 8 bases of the junction unmatched. The CDR3 is 17 amino acids. The germline V gene encodes CDR1 GTSNPN and CDR2 SVGIG (reference sequence). The CDR3: CAWSVAASGFSTDTQYF. The DNA for the CDR3 is TGTGCCTGGAGTGTTGCGGCTAGCGGGTTTAGCACAGATACGCAGTATTTT.

The chain joins TRBV12-3 or TRBV12-4 to TRBJ1-2, with TRBD1 identical over 8 bases. The CDR3 runs to 13 residues. V lost 6 bases, J lost 3 bases, and 3 bases stayed unmatched. CDR3 bases: TGTGCCAGCAGCTCAGGGGGCGACTATGGCTACACCTTC. Protein product: CASSSGGDYGYTF.

In DNA, the CDR3 is TGTGCCAGCAGCCAAGGGGGCTGGAATCAGCCCCAGCATTTT. Protein sequence: CASSQGGWNQPQHF. The chain employs TRBV3-1 (or the pseudogene TRBV3-2) and TRBJ1-5; D possibly corresponds to TRBD1 (5 bases). The germline CDR1 and CDR2 sequences are LGHDT and YNNKEL (reference sequence). CDR3 length equals 14 residues. V lost 1 base and J lost 4, with 8 bases in between.

This chain connects TRBV7-2 to TRBJ2-7, with D maybe TRBD1 (5 bases). From germline, CDR1 is SGHTA and CDR2 FQGNSA. CDR3 length: 15 amino acids. Trimming shortened V by 4 bases and J by 4 bases, and 17 bases separated the two germline ends. CDR3 sequence reads: CASSSRQRPVYEQYF. The CDR3 DNA reads TGTGCCAGCAGCTCTAGACAGAGGCCGGTATACGAGCAGTACTTC.

The chain employs TRBV6-1 and TRBJ1-4; tentatively, D is TRBD1 (6 bases). Germline values: CDR1 MNHNS, CDR2 SASEGT. This CDR3 contains 16 residues. V lost 3 bases to trimming and J lost 2 bases, with 13 bases between them. The CDR3 region is CASSDPQGPTNEKLFF. The DNA of the CDR3 is TGTGCCAGCAGTGACCCACAGGGACCCACTAATGAAAAACTGTTTTTT.

The chain uses TRBV2 and TRBJ1-6; TRBD1 might be the D (6 bases). The germline V gene has CDR1 SNHLY and CDR2 FYNNEI. V gave up 2 bases and J gave up 8 bases, with 10 bases separating them. The CDR3 has 14 amino acids. The CDR3 bases are TGTGCCAGCAGTGAACTACAGGGTGATTCACCCCTCCACTTT. Its translation: CASSELQGDSPLHF.

The genes are TRBV29-1 and TRBJ1-2; 9 bases match TRBD1. Germline loops: CDR1 SQVTM, CDR2 ANQGSEA. This CDR3 contains 18 residues. The ends lost 4 bases at V and 3 bases at J; junction bases unmatched: 18. CDR3 in DNA: TGCAGCGTTGGGTCCGGGACAGGGATCAATTGGGCGGACTATGGCTACACCTTC. This sequence encodes CSVGSGTGINWADYGYTF. Full variable domain (rest looked up from reference TRBV29-1 and TRBJ1-2): SAVISQKPSRDICQRGTSLTIQCQVDSQVTMMFWYRQQPGQSLTLIATANQGSEATYESGFVIDKFPISRPNLTFSTLTVSNMSPEDSSIYLCSVGSGTGINWADYGYTFGSGTRLTVV.

This chain links TRBV12-3 or TRBV12-4 with TRBJ1-2; 10 nucleotides match TRBD1. This CDR3 has 13 amino acids. V shed 5 bases and J 8 bases; nucleotides not matched to a gene: 5. The CDR3: CASSPGQGDGYTF. The CDR3 DNA reads as TGTGCCAGCAGTCCTGGACAGGGGGACGGCTACACCTTC.

The chain carries TRBV7-9 and TRBJ1-1; D is uncertain. Germline-derived CDR1 and CDR2 are SEHNR and FQNEAQ (reference sequence). This CDR3 region has 14 residues. Trimming pared 4 bases from V and 5 bases from J, leaving 14 bases between. CDR3 DNA sequence: TGTGCCAGCAGCTACACTACCTCGGGAACTGAAGCTTTCTTT. Translation: CASSYTTSGTEAFF.

In this sample, this clone turned up many times. The same CDR3 can be traced to other DNA sequences in this sample. The chain carries TRBV5-1 and TRBJ2-1; TRBD1 matches at 9 bases. V lost 5 bases, J lost 4 bases, and 4 bases stayed unmatched. Germline CDR1 is SGHRS and CDR2 is YFSETQ. CDR3 size: 14 residues. The DNA of the CDR3 is TGCGCCAGCAGGCCGGGACAGGGATACAATGAGCAGTTCTTC. Translating it yields CASRPGQGYNEQFF.

This clone has just a few counts. The chain couples TRBV24-1 to TRBJ2-1; TRBD2 matches 10 bases. Germline values: CDR1 KGHDR, CDR2 SFDVKD. The CDR3 is 18 amino acids. V was pared by 0 bases and J by 7 bases, with 11 bases of the junction left unmatched. The chain's CDR3 is CATSDLSGSGRAGNEQFF. The CDR3 nucleotides are TGTGCCACCAGTGATTTGTCCGGGAGCGGGAGGGCCGGGAATGAGCAGTTCTTC.

CDR3 nucleotides: TGTGCCAGCAGCGTAGCGGGGGGGCAATCCTACGAGCAGTACTTC. The encoded protein is CASSVAGGQSYEQYF. The chain joins TRBV5-4 to TRBJ2-7; 11 bases are a match to TRBD2. Germline V CDR1 and CDR2: SGHNT, YYREEE (reference sequence). The CDR3 consists of 15 residues. V shed 4 bases and J 1 base; nucleotides not matched to a gene: 4.

This rearrangement joins TRBV3-1 (or the pseudogene TRBV3-2) to TRBJ2-3; maybe TRBD1 (6 bases). Germline-derived CDR1 and CDR2 are LGHDT and YNNKEL (reference sequence). The CDR3 extends over 14 amino acids. The ends were cut back, 4 bases at V and 3 bases at J, with 11 bases in the middle. The CDR3 DNA reads TGTGCCAGCAGCCCCCAGGGGCTGACAGATACGCAGTATTTT. This codes for CASSPQGLTDTQYF.

This rearrangement joins TRBV9 to TRBJ2-2; weak D call: TRBD1 (6 bases). Germline loops: CDR1 SGDLS, CDR2 YYNGEE. The CDR3 has 13 amino acids. V lost 2 bases to trimming and J lost 9 bases, with 11 bases between them. CDR3 residues: CASSVDSSRELFF. The CDR3 DNA follows: TGTGCCAGCAGCGTGGACAGTTCGAGGGAGCTGTTTTTT.

The chain combines TRBV15 with TRBJ2-2, with D perhaps TRBD1 (6 bases). Trimming cost V 4 bases and J 2 bases, with 11 bases left between them. The CDR3 runs to 15 residues. Looked up from germline, CDR1 is LNHNV and CDR2 is YYDKDF (reference sequence). CDR3 amino acids: CATSKVGHNTGELFF. CDR3 sequence (DNA): TGTGCCACCAGCAAGGTGGGACACAACACCGGGGAGCTGTTTTTT.

The V and J genes are TRBV30 and TRBJ1-2; 8 bases fit TRBD1. The V gene's germline CDR1 is GTSNPN and CDR2 SVGIG (reference sequence). The junction had 11 bases not matched to a gene; V was cut back by 2 bases and J by 3 bases. The CDR3 runs 16 residues. CDR3 coding DNA: TGTGCCTGGAGTTTAAAAGCAGGGGGCAGGGACTATGGCTACACCTTC. Translating gives CAWSLKAGGRDYGYTF.

Concerning this clone: This sample includes further DNA sequences coding for the same CDR3. The chain links TRBV6-2 or TRBV6-3 to TRBJ1-1; D perhaps matches TRBD1 (5 bases). V was pared by 2 bases and J by 1 base, with 5 bases between. CDR3 length: 13 amino acids. Germline CDR1 is MNHEY and CDR2 is SVGEGT. Here the CDR3 DNA reads TGTGCCAGCAGTTACACAGGGAACACTGAAGCTTTCTTT. This encodes CASSYTGNTEAFF.

The rearrangement joins TRBV5-1 to TRBJ2-5, with 11 bases identical to TRBD2. Germline lookup yields CDR1 SGHRS and CDR2 YFSETQ. The CDR3 is 17 amino acids. V shed 4 bases and J 2 bases; nucleotides not matched to a gene: 10. DNA for the CDR3: TGCGCCAGCAGCGCGATCCTGACTAGCGGGACACAAGAGACCCAGTACTTC. Its protein is CASSAILTSGTQETQYF.

The chain employs TRBV28 and TRBJ2-3; 8 bases match TRBD2. The CDR3 is 16 residues long. Per germline, CDR1 MDHEN and CDR2 SYDVKM. Trimming took 4 bases from V and 3 from J; bases not matched to a gene: 9. The CDR3 loop reads CASSSLSGGPTDTQYF. CDR3 nucleotides: TGTGCCAGCAGTTCCCTTTCGGGGGGGCCGACAGATACGCAGTATTTT. Complete variable domain (other parts from reference TRBV28 and TRBJ2-3): DVKVTQSSRYLVKRTGEKVFLECVQDMDHENMFWYRQDPGLGLRLIYFSYDVKMKEKGDIPEGYSVSREKKERFSLILESASTNQTSMYLCASSSLSGGPTDTQYFGPGTRLTVL.

V usage is TRBV28 and J usage is TRBJ2-1; TRBD1 is a possible D gene (6 bases). Germline CDR1 and CDR2: MDHEN and SYDVKM. The CDR3 runs 16 residues. Trimming shortened V by 5 bases and J by 3 bases, and 17 bases separated the two germline ends. In DNA form, the CDR3 reads TGTGCCAGCAGTACCGACTGGGACAAAGGCTACAATGAGCAGTTCTTC. Protein sequence: CASSTDWDKGYNEQFF.